Sequencing of this T cell receptor (beta chain) was carried out in a study of T cell changes during pregnancy in multiple sclerosis. Germline-derived CDR1 and CDR2 are LNHDA and SQIVND (reference sequence). The CDR3 is 14 amino acids. Trimming removed 7 bases from V and 3 bases from J, with 15 bases in between. The repertoire was sequenced with immunoSEQ multiplex PCR; TCRdb's copy has only in-frame clones and lacks some. The data contain 100,000 to 140,000 clones, 92% of them singletons. The V gene is TRBV19, the J gene TRBJ1-1; D gene ambiguous. The input for sequencing was peripheral blood, taken in the third trimester of pregnancy. This TCR was sampled from a female donor in good health, enrolled as a control in a pregnancy study. The CDR3 DNA sequence: TGTGCCAGTACTCCTGAAGAACTCCACACTGAAGCTTTCTTT. It is translated as CASTPEELHTEAFF.